This entry lists 20 T cell receptor beta chains sequenced from one sample in a study of molecular identifiers for immune sequencing clone quantification. MiXCR was run by TCRdb on the PCR reads, yielding one entry per CDR3 protein. The table lists about 510,000 distinct CDR3 sequences, roughly 24% of them singletons, with 0.7% to 0.9% in the top ten. The specimen was naive CD8+ T cells from blood, with Jurkat cell RNA spiked in. The subset was: FACS-sorted CD8+CD4-CCR7+CD45RA+ naive T cells. The receptor set was obtained from a human donor in good health. Some libraries in this study had Jurkat cell RNA spiked in.

A single count supports this clonotype. This may arise from a read error, as a much more abundant clone is one base away. This chain connects TRBV9 to TRBJ1-1; D gene ambiguous. V lost 10 bases, J lost 5 bases, and 18 bases lay in between. CDR3 length equals 13 residues. The germline gives CDR1 SGDLS, CDR2 YYNGEE. The CDR3 DNA reads TGTGCCGTGGACGGACTCCTCGTTACTGAAGCTTTCTTT. Protein: CAVDGLLVTEAFF.

The rearrangement joins TRBV27 to TRBJ2-7; maybe TRBD1 (5 bases). The CDR3 length is 15 residues. The germline V gene encodes CDR1 MNHEY and CDR2 SMNVEV (reference sequence). V dropped 5 bases and J dropped 0 bases, with 14 bases sitting between them. CDR3 sequence reads: CASSILQDLSYEQYF. CDR3 DNA sequence: TGTGCCAGCAGTATTTTACAGGACCTCTCCTACGAGCAGTACTTC.

This clonotype was seen ten or more times. The chain is built from TRBV12-3 or TRBV12-4 and TRBJ1-1, with TRBD1 matching 11 bases. V trimming: 6 bases; J trimming: 1 base; junction bases outside the gene matches: 7. This CDR3 is built from 16 residues. DNA of the CDR3: TGTGCCAGCAGAGCCGGGACAGGGGGACCGAACACTGAAGCTTTCTTT. Translated, it gives CASRAGTGGPNTEAFF.

The chain is built from TRBV27 and TRBJ1-5, with 9 nucleotides matching TRBD1. Looked up from germline, CDR1 is MNHEY and CDR2 is SMNVEV (reference sequence). With V trimmed by 5 bases and J by 4 bases, 12 bases remained unmatched. This CDR3 is built from 17 residues. DNA for the CDR3: TGTGCCAGCAGTCCCCTGTCCAGGGACAGGGCTAATCAGCCCCAGCATTTT. Protein product: CASSPLSRDRANQPQHF.

This clonotype was picked up a small number of times. The chain has TRBV4-1 and TRBJ2-7; no reliable D call. CDR1 is MGHRA and CDR2 is YSYEKL in the germline V gene. CDR3 length: 15 residues. V shed 4 bases and J shed 2 bases, with 15 bases lying between them. The CDR3: CASSLKHAHPYEQYF. The CDR3 region has the DNA TGCGCCAGCAGCCTAAAGCACGCCCATCCCTACGAGCAGTACTTC.

There are many counts of this clonotype. The CDR3 sequence is CASSFGPGAIAVQETQYF. CDR3 nucleotides: TGTGCCAGCAGCTTCGGTCCAGGGGCAATTGCCGTACAAGAGACCCAGTACTTC. The rearrangement joins TRBV5-4 to TRBJ2-5; D perhaps matches TRBD1 (6 bases). Trimming stripped 2 bases from V and 2 bases from J, with 22 bases between. Germline-derived CDR1 and CDR2 are SGHNT and YYREEE (reference sequence). The CDR3 length is 18 residues.

This clonotype came up once. CDR3 loop: CAISVGQGDSPLHF. In nucleotides, the CDR3 is TGTGCCATCAGTGTTGGACAGGGAGATTCACCCCTCCACTTT. V gene TRBV10-3 combines with J gene TRBJ1-6; 8 bases align to TRBD1. The germline V gene has CDR1 ENHRY and CDR2 SYGVKD. This CDR3 comprises 14 residues. The J segment lost 8 bases and the V segment lost 4 bases, leaving 4 bases of the junction unmatched.

This clonotype was seen ten or more times. The chain is built from TRBV13 and TRBJ2-3, with D unresolved. The germline V gene encodes CDR1 PRHDT and CDR2 FYEKMQ (reference sequence). The ends were cut back, 4 bases at V and 0 bases at J, with 8 bases in the middle. This CDR3 is 14 amino acids long. CDR3 in amino acids: CASSSETSTDTQYF. DNA of the CDR3: TGTGCCAGCAGCTCCGAGACGAGCACAGATACGCAGTATTTT.

The chain couples TRBV20-1 to TRBJ2-5; D is possibly TRBD1 (5 bases). CDR1 DFQATT and CDR2 SNEGSKA come from the germline V gene (reference sequence). V was pared by 0 bases and J by 5 bases, with 19 bases between. This CDR3 spans 16 amino acids. In DNA, the CDR3 is TGCAGTGCTAGAGATCCTCGGCAAGCAGGGATGGAGACCCAGTACTTC. This gives the protein CSARDPRQAGMETQYF.

In this sample, this clonotype turned up a few times. This chain links TRBV6-5 with TRBJ1-2, with 7 bases identical to TRBD1. The CDR3 sequence is 13 residues long. Germline loops: CDR1 MNHEY, CDR2 SVGAGI. V lost 5 bases and J lost 2; bases outside the gene matches: 2. DNA of the CDR3: TGTGCCAGCAGTCAGACAGGGAACTATGGCTACACCTTC. Translating it yields CASSQTGNYGYTF.

This clonotype was observed many times. V is TRBV7-9 and J is TRBJ1-1; weak D call: TRBD1 (5 bases). From germline, CDR1 is SEHNR and CDR2 FQNEAQ (reference sequence). The CDR3 totals 14 residues. Trimming pared 9 bases from V and 2 bases from J, leaving 16 bases between. The CDR3 is CARAEWGENTEAFF. The CDR3 nucleotides are TGTGCCAGGGCCGAATGGGGGGAAAACACTGAAGCTTTCTTT.

The chain recombines TRBV13 with TRBJ1-3, with D tentatively TRBD1 (6 bases). Trimming removed 7 bases from V and 0 bases from J, with 16 bases in between. The CDR3 spans 16 residues. The germline CDR1 and CDR2 sequences are PRHDT and FYEKMQ (reference sequence). CDR3 in DNA: TGTGCCAGCAACTCCGGGGACACTAGCTCTGGAAACACCATATATTTT. Translated: CASNSGDTSSGNTIYF.

V and J are TRBV7-8 and TRBJ2-1, with 8 bases that match TRBD2. Trimming cost V 1 base and J 2 bases; bases outside gene matches: 7. The CDR3 is 17 residues long. Germline loops: CDR1 SGHVS, CDR2 FQNEAQ. CDR3 DNA sequence: TGTGCCAGCAGCTTAGTGGTCGGGGGGGATCCCTACAATGAGCAGTTCTTC. Translated: CASSLVVGGDPYNEQFF.

This clonotype occurred a few times. The chain is built from TRBV28 and TRBJ1-1; D is undetermined. The CDR3 has 17 residues. The V gene's germline CDR1 is MDHEN and CDR2 SYDVKM. Trimming shortened V by 5 bases and J by 0 bases, and 19 bases separated the two germline ends. CDR3 bases: TGTGCCAGCAGTCCTCGAGGGTGGGTCGGCCTGAACACTGAAGCTTTCTTT. Its protein is CASSPRGWVGLNTEAFF.

Note on this clonotype: Without the conserved terminal phenylalanine or tryptophan, this CDR3 likely stems from a read error. The chain employs TRBV12-5 and TRBJ2-2; TRBD2 might be the D (6 bases). The germline gives CDR1 LGHNT, CDR2 FRNRAP. The CDR3 is 16 residues long. Trimming left V 4 bases short and J 10 bases short, with 22 bases between. This chain's CDR3 is CASGSLRRGRGVELFV. CDR3 sequence (DNA): TGTGCTAGTGGTTCTCTCCGGAGAGGGCGGGGCGTGGAGCTGTTTGTT.

On this clonotype itself: This may stem from a read error, because a much larger clone lies one nucleotide away. The chain couples TRBV15 to TRBJ2-1, with D possibly matching TRBD1 (6 bases). V lost 4 bases and J lost 12, with 22 bases in between. Germline loops: CDR1 LNHNV, CDR2 YYDKDF (reference sequence). The CDR3 is made up of 15 amino acids. Here the CDR3 reads CATSKRQVPLDGQFF. DNA for the CDR3: TGTGCCACCAGCAAGAGACAGGTACCGCTGGATGGGCAGTTCTTC.

This clonotype appeared a single time. Since the CDR3 does not end with the conserved phenylalanine or tryptophan, this likely comes from a read error. The rearrangement joins TRBV28 to TRBJ2-1; TRBD2 might be the D (6 bases). V was trimmed by 10 bases and J by 5 bases, leaving 18 bases between them. The CDR3 extends over 14 amino acids. Looked up from germline, CDR1 is MDHEN and CDR2 is SYDVKM. The CDR3 sequence: CATRPGTLNNEQFS. CDR3 coding DNA: TGTGCCACAAGACCCGGGACTCTCAACAATGAGCAGTTCTCC.

As to this clonotype: This may be a read error, as it is one base from a much larger clone. The chain employs TRBV12-3 or TRBV12-4 and TRBJ2-3; possibly TRBD2 for D (6 bases). Trimming pared 5 bases from V and 2 bases from J, leaving 17 bases between. The CDR3 loop spans 16 amino acids. CDR3 loop: CASSLRLGLSTDTQYF. As DNA, the CDR3 is TGTGCCAGCAGTCTTAGACTAGGTCTCTCCACAGATACGCAGTATTTT.

This clonotype was found many times. The chain carries TRBV5-5 and TRBJ2-7, with 8 bases fitting TRBD2. Trimming took 3 bases from V and 3 from J; bases not matched to a gene: 5. The CDR3 contains 14 residues. Per germline, CDR1 SGHKS and CDR2 YYEKEE (reference sequence). In DNA form, the CDR3 reads TGTGCCAGCAGCTCGGGAGGGGCTATCTACGAGCAGTACTTC. Protein sequence: CASSSGGAIYEQYF.

V and J are TRBV27 and TRBJ2-2, with D maybe TRBD1 (5 bases). Germline assignment: CDR1 MNHEY and CDR2 SMNVEV (reference sequence). V shed 7 bases and J shed 5 bases, with 17 bases lying between them. CDR3 size: 15 residues. The CDR3 region is CASTPWAGFTGELFF. CDR3 bases: TGTGCCAGCACCCCATGGGCAGGGTTTACCGGGGAGCTGTTTTTT.